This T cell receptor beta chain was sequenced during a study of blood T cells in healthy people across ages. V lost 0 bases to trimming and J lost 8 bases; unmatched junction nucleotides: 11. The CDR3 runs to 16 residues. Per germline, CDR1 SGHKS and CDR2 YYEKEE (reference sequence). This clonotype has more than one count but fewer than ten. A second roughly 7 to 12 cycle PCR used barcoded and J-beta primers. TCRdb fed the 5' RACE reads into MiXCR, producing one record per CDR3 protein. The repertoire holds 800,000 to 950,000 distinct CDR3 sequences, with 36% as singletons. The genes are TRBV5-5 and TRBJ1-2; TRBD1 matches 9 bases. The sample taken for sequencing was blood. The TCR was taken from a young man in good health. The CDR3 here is CASSLGGTGGAQGYTF. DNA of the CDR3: TGTGCCAGCAGCTTGGGCGGCACAGGGGGCGCGCAGGGCTACACCTTC.